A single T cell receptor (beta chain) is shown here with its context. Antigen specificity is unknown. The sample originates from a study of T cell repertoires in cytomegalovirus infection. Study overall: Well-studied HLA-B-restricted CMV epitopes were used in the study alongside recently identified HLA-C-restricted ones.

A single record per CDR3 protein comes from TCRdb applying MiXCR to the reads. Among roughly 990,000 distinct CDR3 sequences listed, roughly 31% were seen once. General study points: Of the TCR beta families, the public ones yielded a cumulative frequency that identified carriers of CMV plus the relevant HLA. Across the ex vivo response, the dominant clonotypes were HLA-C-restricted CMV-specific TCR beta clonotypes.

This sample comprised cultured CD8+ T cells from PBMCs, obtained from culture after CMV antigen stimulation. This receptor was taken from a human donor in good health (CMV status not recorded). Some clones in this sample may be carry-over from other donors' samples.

The CDR3 here is CASSLEHGTGINEKLFF. CDR3 nucleotides: TGCGCCAGCAGTCTAGAACATGGGACAGGGATTAATGAAAAACTGTTTTTT. V and J are TRBV23-1 and TRBJ1-4; TRBD1 matches 9 bases. TRBV23-1 is annotated as an ORF whose role is uncertain. V shed 4 bases and J 4 bases; nucleotides not matched to a gene: 10. The CDR3 sequence is 17 residues long.